The table lists the clone carrying this T cell receptor beta chain with a count of one. CDR1 and CDR2 (germline): MNHEY, SMNVEV (reference sequence). CDR3 length: 13 residues. Trimming took off 6 bases at V and 3 bases at J, with 11 bases between the two ends. The data derive from a study of blood T cell repertoires in COVID-19. Looking at the study overall: Samples came from the United States, Italy and Spain, spanning acute and convalescent COVID-19.

The assay was immunoSEQ multiplex PCR, and TCRdb's table has in-frame clones only and misses some. The sample includes some 450,000 clones, around nine tenths seen only once; the top ten take 0.8% to 0.9%. The V call is TRBV27, the J call TRBJ1-2; weak D call: TRBD1 (5 bases). This receptor was identified in a man aged 18 to 30 with COVID-19, enrolled during active disease. The sequenced sample consisted of peripheral blood. The CDR3 loop is CASRRDGYYGYTF. In nucleotides, the CDR3 is TGTGCCAGCAGGCGGGACGGCTACTATGGCTACACCTTC.